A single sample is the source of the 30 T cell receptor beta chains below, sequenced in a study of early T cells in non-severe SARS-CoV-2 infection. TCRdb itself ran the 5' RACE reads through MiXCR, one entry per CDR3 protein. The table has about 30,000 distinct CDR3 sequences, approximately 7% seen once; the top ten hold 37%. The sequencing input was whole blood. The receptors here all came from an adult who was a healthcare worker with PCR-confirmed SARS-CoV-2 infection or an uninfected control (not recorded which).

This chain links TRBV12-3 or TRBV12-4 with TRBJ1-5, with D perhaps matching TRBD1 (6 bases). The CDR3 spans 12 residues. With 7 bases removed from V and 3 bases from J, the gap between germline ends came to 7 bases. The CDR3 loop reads CASNRDNQPQHF. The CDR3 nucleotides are TGTGCCAGCAACAGGGACAATCAGCCCCAGCATTTT.

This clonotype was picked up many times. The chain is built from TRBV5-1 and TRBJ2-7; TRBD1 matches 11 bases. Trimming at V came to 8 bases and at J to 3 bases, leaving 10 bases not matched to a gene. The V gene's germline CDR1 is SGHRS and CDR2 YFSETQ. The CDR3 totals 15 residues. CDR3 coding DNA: TGCGCCAGTACCGATTGGGACAGGGGGGACTACGAGCAGTACTTC. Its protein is CASTDWDRGDYEQYF. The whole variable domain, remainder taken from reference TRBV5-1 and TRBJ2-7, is KAGVTQTPRYLIKTRGQQVTLSCSPISGHRSVSWYQQTPGQGLQFLFEYFSETQRNKGNFPGRFSGRQFSNSRSEMNVSTLELGDSALYLCASTDWDRGDYEQYFGPGTRLTVT.

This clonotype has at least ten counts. The CDR3 DNA reads as TGTGCCAGCAGTCCTCTCGGGACAGGGATCACGAAGCCCCAGCATTTT. It codes for CASSPLGTGITKPQHF. V usage is TRBV27 and J usage is TRBJ1-5, with TRBD1 matching over 9 bases. Germline-derived CDR1 and CDR2 are MNHEY and SMNVEV (reference sequence). The CDR3 runs to 16 residues. V dropped 5 bases and J dropped 8; count of bases not matched to a gene: 13.

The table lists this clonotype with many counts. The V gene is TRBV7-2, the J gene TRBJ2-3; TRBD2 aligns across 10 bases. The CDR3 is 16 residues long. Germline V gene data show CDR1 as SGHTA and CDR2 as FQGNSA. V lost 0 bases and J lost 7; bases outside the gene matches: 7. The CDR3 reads CASSLAAGTSAYTQYF. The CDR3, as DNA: TGTGCCAGCAGCTTAGCGGCCGGGACTAGCGCTTATACGCAGTATTTT.

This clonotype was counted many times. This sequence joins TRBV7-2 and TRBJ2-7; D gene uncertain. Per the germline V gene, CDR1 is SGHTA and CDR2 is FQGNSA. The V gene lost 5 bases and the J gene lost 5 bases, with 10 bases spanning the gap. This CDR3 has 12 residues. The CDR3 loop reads CASSQRPNEQYF. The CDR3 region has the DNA TGTGCCAGCAGCCAAAGACCCAACGAGCAGTACTTC.

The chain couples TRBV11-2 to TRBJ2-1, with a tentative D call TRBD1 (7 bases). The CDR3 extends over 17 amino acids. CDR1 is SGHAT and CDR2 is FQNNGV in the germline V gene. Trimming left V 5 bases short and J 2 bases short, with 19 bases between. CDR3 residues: CASSNRLQGGPYNEQFF. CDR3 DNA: TGTGCCAGCAGCAATAGGTTGCAGGGGGGACCCTACAATGAGCAGTTCTTC.

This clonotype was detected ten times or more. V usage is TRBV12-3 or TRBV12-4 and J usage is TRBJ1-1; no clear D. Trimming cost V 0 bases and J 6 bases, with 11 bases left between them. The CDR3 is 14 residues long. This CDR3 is CASSLAGRWAEAFF. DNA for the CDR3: TGTGCCAGCAGTTTAGCGGGGAGATGGGCTGAAGCTTTCTTT.

CDR3 bases: TGTGCCTGGAGTGTCGGACGGAACTATGGCTACACCTTC. Translating gives CAWSVGRNYGYTF. The chain combines TRBV30 with TRBJ1-2; D unresolved. The V and J ends lost 0 bases and 2 bases respectively, with 7 bases between them. There are 13 residues in the CDR3. CDR1 is GTSNPN and CDR2 is SVGIG in the germline V gene (reference sequence).

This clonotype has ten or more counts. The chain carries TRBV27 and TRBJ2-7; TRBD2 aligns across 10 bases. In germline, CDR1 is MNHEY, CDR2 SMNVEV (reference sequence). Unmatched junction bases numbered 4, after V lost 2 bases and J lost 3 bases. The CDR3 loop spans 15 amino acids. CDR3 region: CASSLRPSGSYEQYF. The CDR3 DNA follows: TGTGCCAGCAGTTTAAGGCCTAGCGGGAGCTACGAGCAGTACTTC.

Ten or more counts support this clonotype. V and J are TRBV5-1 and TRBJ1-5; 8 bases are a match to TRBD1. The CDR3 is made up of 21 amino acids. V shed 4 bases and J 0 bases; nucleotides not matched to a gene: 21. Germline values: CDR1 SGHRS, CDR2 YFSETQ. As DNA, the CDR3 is TGCGCCAGCAGCACAGATCATACAGGGGGATTAAATAAATATAGCAATCAGCCCCAGCATTTT. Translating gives CASSTDHTGGLNKYSNQPQHF.

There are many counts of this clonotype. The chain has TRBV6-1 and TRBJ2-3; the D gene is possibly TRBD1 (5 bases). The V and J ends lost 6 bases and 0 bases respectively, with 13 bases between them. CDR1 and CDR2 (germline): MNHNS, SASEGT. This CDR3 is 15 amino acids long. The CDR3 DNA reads TGTGCCAGCAGCCCCCCCGGACACAGCACAGATACGCAGTATTTT. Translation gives CASSPPGHSTDTQYF.

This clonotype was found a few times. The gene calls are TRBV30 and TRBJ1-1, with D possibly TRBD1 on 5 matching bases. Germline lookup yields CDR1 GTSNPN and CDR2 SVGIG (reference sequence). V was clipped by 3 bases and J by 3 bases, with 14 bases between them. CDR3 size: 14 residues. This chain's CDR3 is CAWRGDGPYTEAFF. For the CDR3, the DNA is TGTGCCTGGAGGGGGGACGGACCGTACACTGAAGCTTTCTTT.

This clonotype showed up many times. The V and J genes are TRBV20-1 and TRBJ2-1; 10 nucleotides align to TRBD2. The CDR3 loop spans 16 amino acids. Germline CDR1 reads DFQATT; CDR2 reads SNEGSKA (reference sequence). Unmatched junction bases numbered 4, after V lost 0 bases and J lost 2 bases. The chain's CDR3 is CSARDPLAGAYNEQFF. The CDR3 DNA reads TGCAGTGCTAGAGATCCCCTAGCGGGGGCCTACAATGAGCAGTTCTTC.

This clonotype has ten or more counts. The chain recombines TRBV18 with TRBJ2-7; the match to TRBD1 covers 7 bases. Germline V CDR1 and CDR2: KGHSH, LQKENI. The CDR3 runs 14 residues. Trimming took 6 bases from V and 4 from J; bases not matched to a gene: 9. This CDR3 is CASSPGTESYEQYF. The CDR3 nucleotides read TGTGCCAGCTCCCCCGGGACAGAGAGTTACGAGCAGTACTTC.

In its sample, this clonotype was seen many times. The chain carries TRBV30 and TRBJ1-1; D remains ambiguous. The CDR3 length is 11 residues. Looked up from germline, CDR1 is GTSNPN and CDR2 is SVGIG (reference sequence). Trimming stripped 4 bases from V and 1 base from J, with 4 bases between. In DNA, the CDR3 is TGTGCCTGGAACCCGAACACTGAAGCTTTCTTT. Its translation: CAWNPNTEAFF.

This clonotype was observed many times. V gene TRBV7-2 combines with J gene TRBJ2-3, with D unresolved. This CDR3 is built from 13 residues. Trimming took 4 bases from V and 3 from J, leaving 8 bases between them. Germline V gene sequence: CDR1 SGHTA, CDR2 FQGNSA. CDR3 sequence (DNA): TGTGCCAGCAGCTCCACCATAACAGATACGCAGTATTTT. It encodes CASSSTITDTQYF.

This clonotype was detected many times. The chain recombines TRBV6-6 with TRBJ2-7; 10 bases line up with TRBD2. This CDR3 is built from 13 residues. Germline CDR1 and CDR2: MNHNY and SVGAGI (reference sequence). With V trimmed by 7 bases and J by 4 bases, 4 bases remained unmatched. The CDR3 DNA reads TGTGCCAGCAAAGCGGGACTAGCGTACGAGCAGTACTTC. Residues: CASKAGLAYEQYF.

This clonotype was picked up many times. Here the CDR3 DNA reads TGTGCCAGCAGCTTGATGCAGGGCCAAAACATTCAGTACTTC. Protein product: CASSLMQGQNIQYF. The chain uses TRBV7-2 and TRBJ2-4; D is perhaps TRBD1 (5 bases). V gave up 3 bases and J gave up 5 bases, with 11 bases separating them. CDR3 length: 14 residues. The germline gives CDR1 SGHTA, CDR2 FQGNSA.

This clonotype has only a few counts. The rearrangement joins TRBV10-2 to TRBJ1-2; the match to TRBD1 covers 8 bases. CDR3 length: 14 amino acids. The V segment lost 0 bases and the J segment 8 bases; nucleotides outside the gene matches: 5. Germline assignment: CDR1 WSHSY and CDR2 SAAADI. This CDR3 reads CASSESRTGIGYTF. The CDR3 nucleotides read TGCGCCAGCAGTGAGTCTAGGACAGGGATCGGCTACACCTTC.

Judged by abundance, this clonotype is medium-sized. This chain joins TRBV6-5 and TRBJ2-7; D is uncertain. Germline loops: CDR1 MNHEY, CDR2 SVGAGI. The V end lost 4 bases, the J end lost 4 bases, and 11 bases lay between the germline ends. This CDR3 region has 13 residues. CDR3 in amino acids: CASSSLALYEQYF. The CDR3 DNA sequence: TGTGCCAGCAGTTCCCTGGCTTTATACGAGCAGTACTTC.

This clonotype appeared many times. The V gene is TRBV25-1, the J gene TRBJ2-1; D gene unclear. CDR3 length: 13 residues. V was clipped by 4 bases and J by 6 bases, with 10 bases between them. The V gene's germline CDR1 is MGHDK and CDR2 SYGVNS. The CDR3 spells CASSGRLRNEQFF. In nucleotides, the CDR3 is TGTGCCAGCAGTGGGCGACTGCGCAATGAGCAGTTCTTC.

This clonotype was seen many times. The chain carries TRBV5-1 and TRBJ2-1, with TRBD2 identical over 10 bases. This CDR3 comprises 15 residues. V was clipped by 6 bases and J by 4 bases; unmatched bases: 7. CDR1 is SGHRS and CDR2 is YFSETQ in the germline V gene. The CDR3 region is CASTLTSGAYNEQFF. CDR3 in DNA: TGCGCCAGCACACTAACTAGCGGGGCGTACAATGAGCAGTTCTTC.

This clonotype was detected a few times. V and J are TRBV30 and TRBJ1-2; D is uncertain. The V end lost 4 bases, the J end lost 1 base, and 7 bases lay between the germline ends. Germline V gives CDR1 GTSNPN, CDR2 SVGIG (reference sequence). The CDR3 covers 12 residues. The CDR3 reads CAWTVNNYGYTF. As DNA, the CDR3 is TGTGCCTGGACCGTGAATAACTATGGCTACACCTTC.

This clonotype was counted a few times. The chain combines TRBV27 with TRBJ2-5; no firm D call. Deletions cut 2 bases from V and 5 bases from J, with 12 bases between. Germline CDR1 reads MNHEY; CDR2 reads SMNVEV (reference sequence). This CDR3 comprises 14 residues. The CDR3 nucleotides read TGTGCCAGCAGTTTACGGAGTTTTAGCGAGACCCAGTACTTC. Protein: CASSLRSFSETQYF.

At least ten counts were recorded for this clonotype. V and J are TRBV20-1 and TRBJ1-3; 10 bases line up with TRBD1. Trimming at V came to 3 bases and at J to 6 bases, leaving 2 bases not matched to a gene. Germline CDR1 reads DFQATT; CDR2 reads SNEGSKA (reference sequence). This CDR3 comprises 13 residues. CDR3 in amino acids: CSASDRGLNTIYF. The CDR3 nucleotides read TGCAGTGCTAGCGACAGGGGGCTAAACACCATATATTTT.

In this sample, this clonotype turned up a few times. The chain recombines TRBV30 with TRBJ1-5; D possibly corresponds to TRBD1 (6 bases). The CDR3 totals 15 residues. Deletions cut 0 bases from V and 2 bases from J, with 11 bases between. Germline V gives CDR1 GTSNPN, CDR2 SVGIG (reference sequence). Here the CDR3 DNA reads TGTGCCTGGAGTGTACGAGGGGGAGGCAATCAGCCCCAGCATTTT. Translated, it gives CAWSVRGGGNQPQHF.

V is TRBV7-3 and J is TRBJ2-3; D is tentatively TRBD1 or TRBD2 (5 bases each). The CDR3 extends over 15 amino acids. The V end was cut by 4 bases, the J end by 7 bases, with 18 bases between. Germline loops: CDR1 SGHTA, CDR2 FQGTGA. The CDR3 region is CASSSPGAGGHTQYF. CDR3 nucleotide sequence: TGTGCCAGCAGCTCACCTGGGGCGGGCGGGCATACGCAGTATTTT. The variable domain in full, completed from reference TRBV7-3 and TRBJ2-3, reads GAGVSQTPSNKVTEKGKYVELRCDPISGHTALYWYRQSLGQGPEFLIYFQGTGAADDSGLPNDRFFAVRPEGSVSTLKIQRTERGDSAVYLCASSSPGAGGHTQYFGPGTRLTVL.

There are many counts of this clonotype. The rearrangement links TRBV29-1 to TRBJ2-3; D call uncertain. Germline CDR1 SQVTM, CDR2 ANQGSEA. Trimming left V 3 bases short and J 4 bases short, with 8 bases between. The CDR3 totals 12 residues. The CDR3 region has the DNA TGCAGCGTTGATCCTTCGGCAGATACGCAGTATTTT. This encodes CSVDPSADTQYF.

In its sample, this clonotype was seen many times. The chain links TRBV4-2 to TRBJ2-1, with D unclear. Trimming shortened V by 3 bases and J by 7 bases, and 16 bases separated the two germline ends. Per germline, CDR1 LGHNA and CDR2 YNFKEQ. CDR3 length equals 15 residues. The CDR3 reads CASSHSLAPRNEQFF. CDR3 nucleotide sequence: TGTGCCAGCAGCCACTCTTTGGCACCTAGGAATGAGCAGTTCTTC.

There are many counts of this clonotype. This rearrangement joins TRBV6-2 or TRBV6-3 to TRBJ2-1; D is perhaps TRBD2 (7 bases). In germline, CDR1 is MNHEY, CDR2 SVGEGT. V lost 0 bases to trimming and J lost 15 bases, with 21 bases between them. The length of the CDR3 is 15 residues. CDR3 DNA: TGTGCCAGCAGTTACTCGGGGGGGCTACCTCCCCCGGGGTTCTTC. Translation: CASSYSGGLPPPGFF.